These 5 T cell receptor beta chains came from one sample sequenced in a study of post-analysis software for immune sequencing data. Study-wide points: Among a handful of TRBV segments more frequent in patients than controls were TRBV5-6, TRBV5-1 and TRBV20-1.

Every TCR beta cDNA library bore unique molecular identifiers. TCRdb reprocessed the PCR reads with MiXCR, giving one entry per CDR3 protein. This sample has about 820,000 distinct CDR3 sequences, with roughly 58% found just once. No cognate antigen is known for these TCRs. Sample: blood. Receptor source: a girl between 5 and 17 years old with multiple sclerosis.

This clonotype was recorded only once. The CDR3 reads CASSPQQGPSEQYF. The CDR3 DNA sequence: TGTGCCAGCTCACCACAACAGGGCCCAAGCGAGCAGTACTTC. This sequence joins TRBV18 and TRBJ2-7; a possible D gene is TRBD1 (6 bases). The CDR3 runs to 14 residues. Trimming left V 1 base short and J 6 bases short, with 13 bases between. Germline CDR1 is KGHSH and CDR2 is LQKENI.

V and J are TRBV6-5 and TRBJ2-7, with 11 bases lining up with TRBD1. V lost 6 bases, J lost 3 bases, and 10 bases stayed unmatched. This CDR3 is 16 amino acids long. Germline CDR1 is MNHEY and CDR2 is SVGAGI. CDR3 bases: TGTGCCAGCAGACGGGCGGTCGGGACAGGGGGCTACGAGCAGTACTTC. This sequence encodes CASRRAVGTGGYEQYF.

This clonotype occurred once. The chain carries TRBV11-2 and TRBJ2-1, with 7 bases fitting TRBD1. This CDR3 comprises 15 residues. Germline loops: CDR1 SGHAT, CDR2 FQNNGV. Trimming cost V 2 bases and J 4 bases; bases outside gene matches: 5. CDR3 in DNA: TGTGCCAGCAGCTTATCCGGACAGGATTACAATGAGCAGTTCTTC. It codes for CASSLSGQDYNEQFF.

This clonotype was counted only a few times. This sequence joins TRBV12-3 or TRBV12-4 and TRBJ1-1, with D uncertain. Trimming shortened V by 9 bases and J by 0 bases, and 14 bases separated the two germline ends. The CDR3 runs 14 residues. CDR3 region: CASKPQSMNTEAFF. The DNA of the CDR3 is TGTGCCAGTAAACCACAGAGTATGAACACTGAAGCTTTCTTT.

CDR3 amino acids: CASGLSLAGGYNEQFF. The CDR3 DNA sequence: TGTGCTAGTGGTTTGAGCCTAGCGGGAGGGTACAATGAGCAGTTCTTC. V is TRBV12-5 and J is TRBJ2-1; 12 positions match TRBD2. Per the germline V gene, CDR1 is LGHNT and CDR2 is FRNRAP. The CDR3 is 16 amino acids. The J segment lost 4 bases and the V segment lost 2 bases, leaving 3 bases of the junction unmatched.